This TCR beta chain is from a study of beta chain features in type 1 diabetes. Looking at the study overall: Regarding age, gender and cell yields, patients proved similar to healthy donors.

Points from the study as a whole: Fewer junction insertions and more nucleotide deletions appeared in type 1 diabetes patients. Compared with healthy donors, patients appeared to share more similar naive, central memory and regulatory TCRB repertoires.

Germline-derived CDR1 and CDR2 are SGHNT and YYREEE (reference sequence). The length of the CDR3 is 12 residues. The V and J ends lost 0 bases and 6 bases respectively, with 6 bases between them. What was sequenced were expressed TCRB transcripts, since all of the isolated RNA had been reverse transcribed. Profiled with immunoSEQ multiplex PCR; TCRdb holds only in-frame clones, not every one. The table lists 430,000 or so clones, roughly 10% of them singletons. Concerning this clone: No antigen is known for it.

The source material was naive CD4+ T cells from blood. The receptor was isolated from a woman aged 18-30 years in good health. The chain uses TRBV5-4 and TRBJ1-2; D gene uncertain. The CDR3 spells CASSLVGDGYTF. The CDR3 DNA is TGTGCCAGCAGCTTGGTCGGGGATGGCTACACCTTC.